This passage covers 21 T cell receptor beta chains from one sample sequenced in a study of blood T cells in healthy people across ages. Together with a sample-barcoded 5' primer, a J-beta primer mix was included in a second PCR lasting roughly 6 to 12 cycles. From the 5' RACE reads, TCRdb called clonotypes with MiXCR, one entry per CDR3 protein. The sample shows over 1,500,000 distinct CDR3 sequences, more than 35% of them seen only once. The sequencing sample was made of blood. The receptors stem from a human donor in good health.

This rearrangement joins TRBV12-3 or TRBV12-4 to TRBJ1-2; the match to TRBD1 covers 7 bases. V gave up 6 bases and J gave up 6 bases; unmatched junction bases: 7. The CDR3 spans 13 residues. The DNA of the CDR3 is TGTGCCAGCAGCCAGATCACAGGGGATGGCTACACCTTC. This codes for CASSQITGDGYTF.

V usage is TRBV20-1 and J usage is TRBJ2-3; D remains ambiguous. The germline V and J ends were trimmed by 1 base and 0 bases, with 14 bases remaining between them. The CDR3 totals 16 residues. Germline V CDR1 and CDR2: DFQATT, SNEGSKA (reference sequence). The CDR3 nucleotides read TGCAGTGCTAGAGGTTTTGACGCGGTTAGCACAGATACGCAGTATTTT. It translates to CSARGFDAVSTDTQYF.

The V gene is TRBV2, the J gene TRBJ2-3; D gene ambiguous. CDR3 length: 14 amino acids. Germline V gives CDR1 SNHLY, CDR2 FYNNEI. The germline V and J ends were trimmed by 7 bases and 2 bases, with 13 bases remaining between them. CDR3 sequence (DNA): TGTGCCAGCAAGATCGACAAGATCACAGATACGCAGTATTTT. This encodes CASKIDKITDTQYF.

The V call is TRBV4-3, the J call TRBJ2-1; D perhaps matches TRBD1 (6 bases). Trimming took off 0 bases at V and 2 bases at J, with 14 bases between the two ends. Germline CDR1 and CDR2: LGHNA and YSLEER. CDR3 length: 17 residues. The chain's CDR3 is CASSQDWAGTTYNEQFF. The CDR3 bases are TGCGCCAGCAGCCAAGATTGGGCAGGGACAACCTACAATGAGCAGTTCTTC.

The V gene is TRBV5-1, the J gene TRBJ2-7; either TRBD1 or TRBD2 may supply D (5 bases each). V lost 5 bases and J lost 1, with 28 bases in between. The germline V gene has CDR1 SGHRS and CDR2 YFSETQ. The CDR3 totals 19 residues. In nucleotides, the CDR3 is TGCGCCAGCAGAGTAACAGGAGGTGTCTTCCCGGGCCGATCCTACGAGCAGTACGTC. It yields the protein CASRVTGGVFPGRSYEQYV.

The chain employs TRBV18 and TRBJ2-1, with 8 bases aligning to TRBD1. J gave up 3 bases and V 3 bases, and 13 bases lay outside the gene matches. This CDR3 has 18 amino acids. Germline CDR1 reads KGHSH; CDR2 reads LQKENI. CDR3 loop: CASSPPMSGGEYYNEQFF. As DNA, the CDR3 is TGTGCCAGCTCACCTCCGATGTCAGGGGGCGAATACTACAATGAGCAGTTCTTC.

In its sample, this clonotype was seen a few times. Here the CDR3 DNA reads TGTGCCAGCAGCTCCCCCGTGGCCAACGTCCTGACTTTC. Translating gives CASSSPVANVLTF. The chain recombines TRBV7-2 with TRBJ2-6; D uncertain. The CDR3 totals 13 residues. V shed 4 bases and J shed 6 bases, with 7 bases lying between them. Germline CDR1 reads SGHTA; CDR2 reads FQGNSA.

This chain joins TRBV7-9 and TRBJ2-1, with D perhaps assigned TRBD1 or TRBD2 (6 bases each). This CDR3 comprises 12 residues. V was pared by 7 bases and J by 8 bases, with 12 bases between. The germline CDR1 and CDR2 sequences are SEHNR and FQNEAQ (reference sequence). CDR3 sequence: CASMGGRYEQFF. The CDR3 DNA reads TGTGCCAGCATGGGGGGCCGATATGAGCAGTTCTTC.

The J gene is TRBJ2-1, the V gene TRBV5-1, with a possible D match to TRBD2 (5 bases). V was pared by 4 bases and J by 9 bases, with 8 bases between. The CDR3 extends over 11 amino acids. Germline V gives CDR1 SGHRS, CDR2 YFSETQ. CDR3: CASSRGSEQFF. CDR3 nucleotides: TGCGCCAGCAGCCGGGGTTCTGAGCAGTTCTTC.

The J gene is TRBJ2-2, the V gene TRBV7-2; D uncertain. CDR1 is SGHTA and CDR2 is FQGNSA in the germline V gene. CDR3 length equals 14 residues. With 0 bases removed from V and 3 bases from J, the gap between germline ends came to 5 bases. In DNA, the CDR3 is TGTGCCAGCAGCTTAGCGGCTCACACCGGGGAGCTGTTTTTT. Amino acid sequence: CASSLAAHTGELFF.

V gene TRBV20-1 combines with J gene TRBJ2-2; 8 bases fit TRBD2. The V gene end was trimmed by 6 bases and the J gene end by 0 bases; junction bases not matched to a gene: 9. Germline values: CDR1 DFQATT, CDR2 SNEGSKA (reference sequence). The CDR3 is 16 residues long. CDR3 in DNA: TGCAGTGCCCAAAACGCGCGGGGGGCGAACACCGGGGAGCTGTTTTTT. It translates to CSAQNARGANTGELFF.

This clonotype was seen repeatedly, ten times or more. The chain joins TRBV4-3 to TRBJ2-7; tentatively, D is TRBD1 (6 bases). Looked up from germline, CDR1 is LGHNA and CDR2 is YSLEER. Trimming took off 1 base at V and 2 bases at J, with 6 bases between the two ends. CDR3 length equals 13 residues. CDR3 nucleotide sequence: TGCGCCAGCAGCCAAGGACAGGCCTACGAGCAGTACTTC. It translates to CASSQGQAYEQYF.

This clonotype has more than one count but fewer than ten. The CDR3 sequence: CASSYSVGGGETQYF. CDR3 DNA sequence: TGTGCCAGCAGTTACTCCGTCGGCGGCGGAGAGACCCAGTACTTC. This chain uses TRBV6-6 with TRBJ2-5, with D uncertain. Germline values: CDR1 MNHNY, CDR2 SVGAGI (reference sequence). The V end lost 0 bases, the J end lost 4 bases, and 12 bases lay between the germline ends. This CDR3 is built from 15 residues.

The CDR3 nucleotides are TGCGCCAGCAGCGTGGGACTAGTATCCTACAATGAGCAGTTCTTC. This translates into CASSVGLVSYNEQFF. This chain links TRBV5-1 with TRBJ2-1, with TRBD2 matching over 8 bases. Trimming cost V 4 bases and J 1 base; bases outside gene matches: 4. The germline CDR1 and CDR2 sequences are SGHRS and YFSETQ. The length of the CDR3 is 15 residues.

This clonotype has just a few counts. This sequence joins TRBV24-1 and TRBJ2-3; D possibly corresponds to TRBD1 (7 bases). The V gene lost 0 bases and the J gene lost 6 bases, with 21 bases spanning the gap. The germline gives CDR1 KGHDR, CDR2 SFDVKD. This CDR3 comprises 18 residues. Here the CDR3 DNA reads TGTGCCACCAGTGATTTGGGACAGGACGGCCTCCGGGGGGATACGCAGTATTTT. Translating gives CATSDLGQDGLRGDTQYF.

This clonotype was seen only once. This chain joins TRBV4-3 and TRBJ2-3; 9 bases line up with TRBD2. This CDR3 contains 16 residues. Trimming removed 2 bases from V and 5 bases from J; junction bases left unmatched: 8. Germline lookup yields CDR1 LGHNA and CDR2 YSLEER. CDR3 in amino acids: CASSQLSGGRGDTQYF. In DNA, the CDR3 is TGCGCCAGCAGCCAACTTAGCGGGGGTCGGGGAGATACGCAGTATTTT.

This chain joins TRBV29-1 and TRBJ2-3, with a weak D call TRBD1 (6 bases). V was shortened by 2 bases and J by 2 bases, with 8 bases between the two germline ends. The germline gives CDR1 SQVTM, CDR2 ANQGSEA. CDR3 length equals 13 residues. The CDR3 loop is CSVEQGHTDTQYF. The CDR3 nucleotides read TGCAGCGTTGAACAGGGACACACAGATACGCAGTATTTT.

This clonotype was counted a single time. A junction end diverges from the germline sequence, so it may reflect a read error. DNA for the CDR3: TGTGCCAGCACCTTAGTTGGGACTAGCGGGGCCTACGAGCAGTACTTC. The encoded protein is CASTLVGTSGAYEQYF. The V gene is TRBV7-2, the J gene TRBJ2-7; 13 bases line up with TRBD2. Germline-derived CDR1 and CDR2 are SGHTA and FQGNSA. The CDR3 contains 16 residues.

This clonotype was observed many times. The rearrangement joins TRBV6-5 to TRBJ2-7; D gene unclear. Per the germline V gene, CDR1 is MNHEY and CDR2 is SVGAGI. There are 17 residues in the CDR3. The V gene lost 0 bases and the J gene lost 1 base, with 16 bases spanning the gap. The DNA of the CDR3 is TGTGCCAGCAGTTACTCGGTCTGGAACACCCGATCCTACGAGCAGTACTTC. Protein product: CASSYSVWNTRSYEQYF.

This chain links TRBV27 with TRBJ2-1; TRBD1 might be the D (5 bases). Germline loops: CDR1 MNHEY, CDR2 SMNVEV (reference sequence). The CDR3 is 15 amino acids. Trimming pared 3 bases from V and 10 bases from J, leaving 19 bases between. The CDR3 is CASSFDRRLWHEQFF. The CDR3 DNA follows: TGTGCCAGCAGTTTTGACAGAAGATTGTGGCACGAGCAGTTCTTC.

This rearrangement joins TRBV20-1 to TRBJ2-1, with 9 bases lining up with TRBD1. With V trimmed by 6 bases and J by 7 bases, 13 bases remained unmatched. Germline-derived CDR1 and CDR2 are DFQATT and SNEGSKA (reference sequence). The CDR3 is 15 residues long. CDR3 region: CSALGAGQGFNEQFF. The CDR3 coding sequence is TGCAGTGCGTTGGGGGCAGGACAGGGGTTTAATGAGCAGTTCTTC.